This passage covers 22 T cell receptor beta chains from one sample sequenced in a study of pediatric ulcerative colitis. One to two pinch biopsies were taken from the rectum during colonoscopy. The repertoire was sequenced with immunoSEQ multiplex PCR; TCRdb's copy has only in-frame clones and lacks some. The repertoire includes 40,000 to 55,000 clones, about 78% of them detected once, and 3% to 4.5% sits in the top ten. The sample taken for sequencing was gut tissue. The receptors were sampled from a girl between 10 and 17 years old with moderate ulcerative colitis.

The V call is TRBV5-4, the J call TRBJ2-1; 7 nucleotides match TRBD2. The CDR3 runs to 15 residues. Germline CDR1 is SGHNT and CDR2 is YYREEE (reference sequence). The J segment lost 8 bases and the V segment lost 1 base, leaving 9 bases of the junction unmatched. CDR3 in DNA: TGTGCCAGCAGCTTGTCCAGCGGGGAATGGGATGAGCAGTTCTTC. This codes for CASSLSSGEWDEQFF.

This chain links TRBV20-1 with TRBJ2-1; D uncertain. Germline V gene sequence: CDR1 DFQATT, CDR2 SNEGSKA (reference sequence). The CDR3 consists of 11 residues. V dropped 6 bases and J dropped 9 bases, with 12 bases sitting between them. CDR3 loop: CSAPLHSEQFF. CDR3 nucleotides: TGCAGTGCCCCCCTCCACAGTGAGCAGTTCTTC.

For the CDR3, the DNA is TGTGCCAGCAGTTTACCCCAGCGGGCCATAAATGAGCAGTTCTTC. Residues: CASSLPQRAINEQFF. The genes are TRBV28 and TRBJ2-1, with D maybe TRBD2 (6 bases). The CDR3 is made up of 15 amino acids. The V gene lost 2 bases and the J gene lost 7 bases, with 15 bases spanning the gap. Germline V gene sequence: CDR1 MDHEN, CDR2 SYDVKM.

The genes are TRBV19 and TRBJ1-6; D ambiguous. Germline V CDR1 and CDR2: LNHDA, SQIVND (reference sequence). The length of the CDR3 is 12 residues. Trimming took off 7 bases at V and 7 bases at J, with 8 bases between the two ends. CDR3 sequence (DNA): TGTGCCAGTAACGTGGGAAATTCACCCCTCCACTTT. Protein sequence: CASNVGNSPLHF.

The rearrangement joins TRBV10-2 to TRBJ2-1; 13 bases align to TRBD2. CDR1 and CDR2 from the germline V gene are WSHSY and SAAADI. Trimming cost V 2 bases and J 6 bases; bases outside gene matches: 10. There are 18 residues in the CDR3. CDR3 DNA sequence: TGCGCCAGCAGTGAGGCGGAACTAGCGGGAGGGAAGGGCAATGAGCAGTTCTTC. It translates to CASSEAELAGGKGNEQFF.

The chain has TRBV7-2 and TRBJ1-3; D gene ambiguous. V lost 1 base and J lost 6, with 7 bases in between. Germline CDR1 and CDR2: SGHTA and FQGNSA. The CDR3 is 13 residues long. The CDR3 loop reads CASSLGAANTIYF. In DNA form, the CDR3 reads TGTGCCAGCAGCTTAGGGGCAGCAAACACCATATATTTT.

The chain couples TRBV28 to TRBJ1-2; a possible D gene is TRBD1 (5 bases). The V end lost 5 bases, the J end lost 2 bases, and 15 bases lay between the germline ends. There are 15 residues in the CDR3. Looked up from germline, CDR1 is MDHEN and CDR2 is SYDVKM. The CDR3 DNA follows: TGTGCCAGCAGTCCTGAGGGGTTAGCCAACTATGGCTACACCTTC. The encoded protein is CASSPEGLANYGYTF.

The CDR3 bases are TGTGCCAGCAGCGTAGCAGGGGACCCAACGATCGGAGCTTTCTTT. It is translated as CASSVAGDPTIGAFF. This chain links TRBV9 with TRBJ1-1; a weak D match, TRBD1 (6 bases). Trimming stripped 0 bases from V and 10 bases from J, with 19 bases between. This CDR3 spans 15 amino acids. In germline, CDR1 is SGDLS, CDR2 YYNGEE.

The chain employs TRBV4-1 and TRBJ2-7; 9 bases align to TRBD2. Germline values: CDR1 MGHRA, CDR2 YSYEKL. V gave up 0 bases and J gave up 3 bases; unmatched junction bases: 6. This CDR3 region has 16 residues. In nucleotides, the CDR3 is TGCGCCAGCAGCCAAGATAGTAGCGGGAGCTTCTACGAGCAGTACTTC. Translation gives CASSQDSSGSFYEQYF.

The chain uses TRBV5-1 and TRBJ1-1; TRBD1 is a possible D gene (6 bases). The CDR3 extends over 14 amino acids. V lost 1 base and J 6 bases, leaving 13 bases between the germline ends. In germline, CDR1 is SGHRS, CDR2 YFSETQ. This chain's CDR3 is CASSLFAGGPEAFF. For the CDR3, the DNA is TGCGCCAGCAGCTTGTTCGCTGGGGGCCCTGAAGCTTTCTTT. Using reference TRBV5-1 and TRBJ1-1 for the parts outside the CDR3, the full variable domain is KAGVTQTPRYLIKTRGQQVTLSCSPISGHRSVSWYQQTPGQGLQFLFEYFSETQRNKGNFPGRFSGRQFSNSRSEMNVSTLELGDSALYLCASSLFAGGPEAFFGQGTRLTVV.

The V and J genes are TRBV5-8 and TRBJ2-2; 13 bases are shared with TRBD2. V lost 6 bases and J lost 4; bases outside the gene matches: 6. CDR1 and CDR2 from the germline V gene are SGHTS and YDEGEE. The CDR3 runs to 16 residues. The CDR3 spells CASTLGLAGFTGELFF. In nucleotides, the CDR3 is TGTGCCAGCACCCTGGGACTAGCGGGATTCACCGGGGAGCTGTTTTTT.

V usage is TRBV30 and J usage is TRBJ1-2, with D uncertain. CDR1 GTSNPN and CDR2 SVGIG come from the germline V gene (reference sequence). The V end lost 0 bases, the J end lost 0 bases, and 11 bases lay between the germline ends. The CDR3 runs 15 residues. The CDR3 sequence is CAWSVGFGANYGYTF. CDR3 coding DNA: TGTGCCTGGAGTGTTGGATTCGGGGCTAACTATGGCTACACCTTC. Full variable domain (rest looked up from reference TRBV30 and TRBJ1-2): SQTIHQWPATLVQPVGSPLSLECTVEGTSNPNLYWYRQAAGRGLQLLFYSVGIGQISSEVPQNLSASRPQDRQFILSSKKLLLSDSGFYLCAWSVGFGANYGYTFGSGTRLTVV.

V and J are TRBV19 and TRBJ2-4, with D tentatively TRBD1 (6 bases). Germline-derived CDR1 and CDR2 are LNHDA and SQIVND (reference sequence). The CDR3 runs 16 residues. The V end lost 5 bases, the J end lost 0 bases, and 14 bases lay between the germline ends. CDR3 sequence: CASSPPGVLAKNIQYF. The CDR3 DNA sequence: TGTGCCAGTAGTCCCCCAGGGGTTCTAGCCAAAAACATTCAGTACTTC.

J is TRBJ2-3 and V is TRBV19; 7 bases align to TRBD2. V was pared by 3 bases and J by 6 bases, with 15 bases of the junction left unmatched. The V gene's germline CDR1 is LNHDA and CDR2 SQIVND (reference sequence). The CDR3 runs to 17 residues. DNA of the CDR3: TGTGCCAGTAGTATCAGGAGAGGGGCTAGCGGTACCGATACGCAGTATTTT. Its protein product is CASSIRRGASGTDTQYF.

The genes are TRBV5-1 and TRBJ2-7; D tentatively fits TRBD1 or TRBD2 (5 bases each). The germline V gene has CDR1 SGHRS and CDR2 YFSETQ. This CDR3 comprises 15 residues. The V end lost 0 bases, the J end lost 3 bases, and 13 bases lay between the germline ends. CDR3 sequence reads: CASSLDPRDDYEQYF. The CDR3 nucleotides read TGCGCCAGCAGCTTGGACCCCCGGGACGACTACGAGCAGTACTTC.

This chain uses TRBV2 with TRBJ2-7, with D possibly being TRBD1 (6 bases). The CDR3 has 15 residues. Trimming took off 3 bases at V and 2 bases at J, with 14 bases between the two ends. Per germline, CDR1 SNHLY and CDR2 FYNNEI. The CDR3 here is CASSEFRGFTYEQYF. The CDR3, as DNA: TGTGCCAGCAGTGAGTTCAGGGGATTTACCTACGAGCAGTACTTC. Full variable domain (remainder filled in from reference TRBV2 and TRBJ2-7): EPEVTQTPSHQVTQMGQEVILRCVPISNHLYFYWYRQILGQKVEFLVSFYNNEISEKSEIFDDQFSVERPDGSNFTLKIRSTKLEDSAMYFCASSEFRGFTYEQYFGPGTRLTVT.

The table lists this clone with a few counts. This chain joins TRBV28 and TRBJ1-3; D perhaps matches TRBD1 (5 bases). V was shortened by 5 bases and J by 0 bases, with 23 bases between the two germline ends. Germline CDR1 MDHEN, CDR2 SYDVKM. The CDR3 is 19 amino acids. CDR3 sequence: CASSPSPGRMDYSGNTIYF. DNA for the CDR3: TGTGCCAGCAGTCCTTCGCCGGGACGGATGGATTACTCTGGAAACACCATATATTTT.

In this sample, this clone turned up a few times. The gene calls are TRBV5-1 and TRBJ2-1; 11 bases agree with TRBD2. Germline values: CDR1 SGHRS, CDR2 YFSETQ. The length of the CDR3 is 14 residues. The V gene end was trimmed by 6 bases and the J gene end by 4 bases; junction bases not matched to a gene: 3. CDR3 nucleotides: TGCGCCAGCACTCCTAGCGGGGGGTACAATGAGCAGTTCTTC. Translated: CASTPSGGYNEQFF.

V and J are TRBV28 and TRBJ1-2; 8 bases agree with TRBD1. The CDR3 runs to 13 residues. Trimming at V came to 4 bases and at J to 7 bases, leaving 5 bases not matched to a gene. Germline CDR1 and CDR2: MDHEN and SYDVKM. CDR3 DNA: TGTGCCAGCAGTTCCTTGACAGGGGCTGGCTACACCTTC. Protein: CASSSLTGAGYTF.

The chain carries TRBV30 and TRBJ2-5; a weak D match, TRBD1 (5 bases). Between the trimmed V and J ends, which lost 5 bases and 6 bases, there was a span of 13 bases. This CDR3 region has 12 residues. Germline V gene data show CDR1 as GTSNPN and CDR2 as SVGIG (reference sequence). CDR3 protein: CAWQGLGKTQYF. The CDR3 nucleotides read TGTGCCTGGCAGGGATTAGGAAAGACCCAGTACTTC.

Here the CDR3 reads CASRPQGLESTEAFF. The CDR3 coding sequence is TGTGCCAGCCGCCCACAGGGGTTGGAGAGCACTGAAGCTTTCTTT. The gene calls are TRBV7-9 and TRBJ1-1; 7 bases match TRBD1. Losses at the gene ends were 8 bases for V and 4 bases for J; bases not matched to a gene: 13. The CDR3 length is 15 residues. Looked up from germline, CDR1 is SEHNR and CDR2 is FQNEAQ (reference sequence).

V is TRBV19 and J is TRBJ2-2, with unresolved D. Deletions cut 5 bases from V and 6 bases from J, with 10 bases between. Germline loops: CDR1 LNHDA, CDR2 SQIVND (reference sequence). The CDR3 has 13 residues. The CDR3 nucleotides read TGTGCCAGTAGTCGGACCGTCCCCGGGGAGCTGTTTTTT. It specifies CASSRTVPGELFF.